Listed here are 32 T cell receptor beta chains from one sample, sequenced in a study of Tregs in tolerant kidney transplant recipients. Recipients received nonmyeloablative bone marrow transplants from related graft donors, with transient mixed chimerism. Sequencing was performed with immunoSEQ multiplex PCR; in TCRdb, only in-frame clones are kept and a portion is missing. The sample holds about 90,000 clones, 93% seen once. The starting material was CD4+ T cells from blood (PBMCs), obtained 12 months after the transplant. The receptors shown here come from a human patient who received a combined kidney and bone marrow transplant. Certain T cells may be donor cells from the graft.

CDR3 protein: CASSLQGTYGYTF. CDR3 in DNA: TGCGCCAGCAGCCTACAGGGAACCTATGGCTACACCTTC. The rearrangement joins TRBV10-2 to TRBJ1-2, with TRBD1 as a possible D gene (6 bases). CDR3 length: 13 residues. Germline CDR1 is WSHSY and CDR2 is SAAADI. Trimming left V 6 bases short and J 4 bases short, with 12 bases between.

This clone turned up a few times. CDR3 residues: CASSLTNLRGHEQYF. The DNA of the CDR3 is TGTGCCAGCAGCCTGACTAACCTCAGGGGCCACGAGCAGTACTTC. This sequence joins TRBV27 and TRBJ2-7; weak D call: TRBD1 (6 bases). V lost 6 bases to trimming and J lost 5 bases, with 20 bases between them. CDR1 MNHEY and CDR2 SMNVEV come from the germline V gene (reference sequence). CDR3 length equals 15 residues.

This chain uses TRBV19 with TRBJ1-2; unclear D gene. The CDR3 has 13 residues. Germline CDR1 is LNHDA and CDR2 is SQIVND (reference sequence). V was shortened by 7 bases and J by 1 base, with 10 bases between the two germline ends. The CDR3 region is CASTKQLNYGYTF. The DNA of the CDR3 is TGTGCCAGTACCAAACAGCTTAACTATGGCTACACCTTC.

The genes are TRBV7-9 and TRBJ1-3; D remains ambiguous. V shed 1 base and J shed 3 bases, with 4 bases lying between them. Germline assignment: CDR1 SEHNR and CDR2 FQNEAQ (reference sequence). This CDR3 comprises 13 residues. CDR3 residues: CASSLDGGNTIYF. CDR3 DNA: TGTGCCAGCAGCTTAGACGGTGGAAACACCATATATTTT.

The gene calls are TRBV5-6 and TRBJ1-1, with D possibly TRBD1 on 5 matching bases. CDR1 is SGHDT and CDR2 is YYEEEE in the germline V gene. This CDR3 spans 14 amino acids. Trimming shortened V by 2 bases and J by 5 bases, and 13 bases separated the two germline ends. CDR3 protein: CASSFQGGNTEAFF. CDR3 coding DNA: TGTGCCAGCAGCTTCCAGGGAGGGAATACTGAAGCTTTCTTT.

This chain connects TRBV28 to TRBJ2-5, with 7 bases lining up with TRBD2. Germline loops: CDR1 MDHEN, CDR2 SYDVKM. The CDR3 runs 13 residues. After removal of 5 bases from V and 5 bases from J, the junction contained 5 bases not matched to a gene. CDR3 protein: CASSQGAGETQYF. CDR3 bases: TGTGCCAGCAGTCAGGGAGCGGGGGAGACCCAGTACTTC.

This rearrangement joins TRBV6-5 to TRBJ2-7; 8 nucleotides line up with TRBD2. Germline V CDR1 and CDR2: MNHEY, SVGAGI. The CDR3 sequence is 15 residues long. V was pared by 0 bases and J by 3 bases, with 4 bases of the junction left unmatched. The DNA of the CDR3 is TGTGCCAGCAGTTACTCGTGGACTAGCAGCTACGAGCAGTACTTC. It encodes CASSYSWTSSYEQYF.

The chain couples TRBV5-1 to TRBJ1-1; tentative D call: TRBD1 (6 bases). The V end lost 2 bases, the J end lost 0 bases, and 23 bases lay between the germline ends. CDR1 is SGHRS, CDR2 YFSETQ, per germline. The CDR3 runs to 19 residues. CDR3 nucleotides: TGCGCCAGCAGCTTAGCTGGGGGCCCCCGAACAGAATTGAACACTGAAGCTTTCTTT. Amino acid sequence: CASSLAGGPRTELNTEAFF.

The chain employs TRBV5-1 and TRBJ1-4; the D gene is possibly TRBD1 (6 bases). CDR1 and CDR2 from the germline V gene are SGHRS and YFSETQ. Trimming removed 0 bases from V and 4 bases from J, with 19 bases in between. This CDR3 comprises 18 residues. CDR3 sequence (DNA): TGCGCCAGCAGCTTGGGGCTCTACGTCAGGGGTAATAATGAAAAACTGTTTTTT. Translation gives CASSLGLYVRGNNEKLFF.

This clone was detected a few times. The chain couples TRBV5-4 to TRBJ2-1; 10 bases align to TRBD2. V lost 3 bases to trimming and J lost 4 bases; unmatched junction nucleotides: 4. CDR1 SGHNT and CDR2 YYREEE come from the germline V gene (reference sequence). The CDR3 loop spans 15 amino acids. CDR3 sequence (DNA): TGTGCCAGCAGCTCCGGACTAGCGGTTTACAATGAGCAGTTCTTC. Translated, it gives CASSSGLAVYNEQFF.

The V call is TRBV6-6, the J call TRBJ1-6; D possibly corresponds to TRBD1 (5 bases). V lost 2 bases to trimming and J lost 7 bases, with 15 bases between them. The length of the CDR3 is 16 residues. Germline V lookup: CDR1 MNHNY, CDR2 SVGAGI (reference sequence). Here the CDR3 reads CASSYAPDTRNSPLHF. CDR3 nucleotide sequence: TGTGCCAGCAGTTACGCTCCGGACACTCGGAATTCACCCCTCCACTTT.

In its sample, this clone was seen a few times. The CDR3, as DNA: TGTGCCAGCAGCATTCTAGCGGGAGGGCCCCCAGATACGCAGTATTTT. The encoded protein is CASSILAGGPPDTQYF. This chain connects TRBV5-4 to TRBJ2-3; 12 nucleotides match TRBD2. Germline V lookup: CDR1 SGHNT, CDR2 YYREEE (reference sequence). V trimming: 4 bases; J trimming: 4 bases; junction bases outside the gene matches: 7. There are 16 residues in the CDR3.

CDR3 coding DNA: TGTGCCTGGAGGAAGACAGGGGGCACAGATACGCAGTATTTT. Its protein is CAWRKTGGTDTQYF. The gene calls are TRBV30 and TRBJ2-3; 8 nucleotides line up with TRBD1. The germline CDR1 and CDR2 sequences are GTSNPN and SVGIG (reference sequence). CDR3 size: 14 residues. Unmatched junction bases numbered 3, after V lost 3 bases and J lost 1 base.

The chain has TRBV29-1 and TRBJ2-5, with D perhaps matching TRBD1 (6 bases). This CDR3 is built from 12 residues. CDR1 and CDR2 (germline): SQVTM, ANQGSEA. V gave up 7 bases and J gave up 2 bases, with 11 bases separating them. CDR3 protein: CSGRTDQETQYF. CDR3 DNA: TGCAGCGGACGGACAGATCAAGAGACCCAGTACTTC.

This rearrangement joins TRBV27 to TRBJ1-2, with 8 nucleotides matching TRBD1. Germline V gene lookup returns CDR1 MNHEY and CDR2 SMNVEV (reference sequence). The trim removed 5 bases at V and 7 bases at J, leaving 3 bases unmatched. The CDR3 covers 12 residues. In nucleotides, the CDR3 is TGTGCCAGCAGTGGACAGGGTGGTGGCTACACCTTC. It encodes CASSGQGGGYTF.

The genes are TRBV30 and TRBJ1-2; perhaps TRBD1 as D (5 bases). This CDR3 is 13 amino acids long. CDR1 and CDR2 (germline): GTSNPN, SVGIG (reference sequence). Trimming took 3 bases from V and 4 from J, leaving 12 bases between them. CDR3 bases: TGTGCCTGGAGCCGGACACTTCTCTATGGCTACACCTTC. Translating gives CAWSRTLLYGYTF.

J is TRBJ2-1 and V is TRBV11-2, with D possibly TRBD2 on 5 matching bases. Germline V gene data show CDR1 as SGHAT and CDR2 as FQNNGV. The CDR3 covers 14 residues. The V gene lost 4 bases and the J gene lost 2 bases, with 9 bases spanning the gap. CDR3 sequence: CASSSSGPYNEQFF. For the CDR3, the DNA is TGTGCCAGCAGCTCGAGCGGACCCTACAATGAGCAGTTCTTC.

V gene TRBV7-9 combines with J gene TRBJ2-1; possible D gene TRBD2, 7 bases. V was pared by 1 base and J by 14 bases, with 15 bases between. Germline CDR1 and CDR2: SEHNR and FQNEAQ (reference sequence). The length of the CDR3 is 13 residues. The DNA for the CDR3 is TGTGCCAGCAGCTTAGGAGAACTAGGGGGGGAGTTCTTC. Protein product: CASSLGELGGEFF.

This chain uses TRBV7-2 with TRBJ1-2; D perhaps matches TRBD1 (5 bases). Germline V gene data show CDR1 as SGHTA and CDR2 as FQGNSA. This CDR3 is 15 amino acids long. Trimming removed 0 bases at V and 6 bases at J, with 14 bases between. CDR3 sequence (DNA): TGTGCCAGCAGCTTAGCCGCGGACAATTCCGATGGCTACACCTTC. Translated, it gives CASSLAADNSDGYTF.

The chain employs TRBV19 and TRBJ1-6; maybe TRBD1 (5 bases). From germline, CDR1 is LNHDA and CDR2 SQIVND (reference sequence). V lost 8 bases to trimming and J lost 6 bases, with 14 bases between them. This CDR3 spans 14 amino acids. CDR3 sequence: CASESAGINSPLHF. CDR3 in DNA: TGTGCCAGTGAGTCCGCAGGGATTAATTCACCCCTCCACTTT.

CDR3 sequence (DNA): TGTGCCAGCAGCCCAATAGGGGTTGAGCAGTACTTC. Its protein product is CASSPIGVEQYF. V gene TRBV6-1 combines with J gene TRBJ2-7, with D perhaps TRBD1 (5 bases). The CDR3 runs to 12 residues. V was pared by 6 bases and J by 7 bases, with 13 bases between. Germline V CDR1 and CDR2: MNHNS, SASEGT.

The V gene is TRBV6-5, the J gene TRBJ1-1; unclear D gene. CDR1 is MNHEY, CDR2 SVGAGI, per germline. The germline V and J ends were trimmed by 8 bases and 7 bases, with 8 bases remaining between them. CDR3 size: 10 residues. The CDR3 spells CASGDGEAFF. The CDR3 DNA follows: TGTGCCAGCGGAGACGGTGAAGCTTTCTTT.

V and J are TRBV28 and TRBJ1-5; D is undetermined. Germline CDR1 is MDHEN and CDR2 is SYDVKM. V lost 3 bases, J lost 6 bases, and 6 bases lay in between. The CDR3 length is 12 residues. Here the CDR3 DNA reads TGTGCCAGCAGTTTTCCCAGTCAGCCCCAGCATTTT. This translates into CASSFPSQPQHF.

This clone was seen just once. The chain uses TRBV4-3 and TRBJ2-3; TRBD2 might be the D (6 bases). The germline V and J ends were trimmed by 2 bases and 4 bases, with 13 bases remaining between them. The CDR3 is 15 residues long. In germline, CDR1 is LGHNA, CDR2 YSLEER. CDR3 sequence: CASSQSPGGSDTQYF. In DNA, the CDR3 is TGCGCCAGCAGCCAAAGCCCCGGGGGATCAGATACGCAGTATTTT.

The chain links TRBV14 to TRBJ2-1, with D possibly being TRBD1 (6 bases). CDR1 and CDR2 from the germline V gene are SGHDN and FVKESK. The CDR3 runs 13 residues. Between the trimmed V and J ends, which lost 1 base and 7 bases, there was a span of 8 bases. The CDR3 loop reads CASSQVRGNEQFF. CDR3 DNA sequence: TGTGCCAGCAGCCAAGTCAGGGGAAATGAGCAGTTCTTC. The full variable domain, its missing parts supplied by reference TRBV14 and TRBJ2-1, is EAGVTQFPSHSVIEKGQTVTLRCDPISGHDNLYWYRRVMGKEIKFLLHFVKESKQDESGMPNNRFLAERTGGTYSTLKVQPAELEDSGVYFCASSQVRGNEQFFGPGTRLTVL.

The V gene is TRBV4-3, the J gene TRBJ2-7; 8 positions match TRBD1. The CDR3 covers 15 residues. CDR1 LGHNA and CDR2 YSLEER come from the germline V gene. Trimming cost V 4 bases and J 3 bases; bases outside gene matches: 8. CDR3: CASSRITGGDYEQYF. Written as DNA, the CDR3 is TGCGCCAGCAGCCGAATAACAGGGGGAGACTACGAGCAGTACTTC.

This clone was seen only a few times. This chain connects TRBV19 to TRBJ2-2; no definite D call. The CDR3 consists of 18 residues. CDR1 is LNHDA, CDR2 SQIVND, per germline (reference sequence). V lost 5 bases and J 0 bases, leaving 19 bases between the germline ends. In DNA, the CDR3 is TGTGCCAGTAGTCTCAGACATCCTCGCATCGCGAACACCGGGGAGCTGTTTTTT. This sequence encodes CASSLRHPRIANTGELFF.

As DNA, the CDR3 is TGTGCCAGCACCCAGTTCGCCCGGACAGGGTTGTCCTACGAGCAGTACTTC. The encoded protein is CASTQFARTGLSYEQYF. This chain connects TRBV27 to TRBJ2-7; 8 nucleotides agree with TRBD1. This CDR3 comprises 17 residues. After removal of 7 bases from V and 1 base from J, the junction contained 15 bases not matched to a gene. Germline-derived CDR1 and CDR2 are MNHEY and SMNVEV (reference sequence).

The CDR3 DNA reads TGTGCCAGCAGCTTTTCAGGGTCAGAGACCCAGTACTTC. This sequence encodes CASSFSGSETQYF. The V call is TRBV5-5, the J call TRBJ2-5; the D gene is possibly TRBD1 (5 bases). There are 13 residues in the CDR3. The V end lost 2 bases, the J end lost 4 bases, and 9 bases lay between the germline ends. Germline V gene data show CDR1 as SGHKS and CDR2 as YYEKEE (reference sequence).

The chain couples TRBV29-1 to TRBJ2-5; D unresolved. The J call is doubtful: the DNA matches TRBJ2-7 better. Germline values: CDR1 SQVTM, CDR2 ANQGSEA. This CDR3 contains 12 residues. Here the CDR3 reads CSAGHQDYEQYF. The CDR3 DNA sequence: TGCAGCGCCGGTCACCAGGACTACGAGCAGTACTTC.

The J gene is TRBJ1-5, the V gene TRBV5-1; the match to TRBD1 covers 8 bases. CDR1 and CDR2 from the germline V gene are SGHRS and YFSETQ. The CDR3 contains 14 residues. The J segment lost 4 bases and the V segment lost 3 bases, leaving 3 bases of the junction unmatched. CDR3 bases: TGCGCCAGCAGCTACGGGACAGGAAATCAGCCCCAGCATTTT. Encoded protein: CASSYGTGNQPQHF.

V gene TRBV2 combines with J gene TRBJ2-3; D ambiguous. Germline-derived CDR1 and CDR2 are SNHLY and FYNNEI. CDR3 size: 14 residues. Trimming stripped 6 bases from V and 5 bases from J, with 15 bases between. The CDR3 spells CASSQLRIVDTQYF. CDR3 DNA: TGTGCCAGCAGCCAACTAAGAATAGTAGATACGCAGTATTTT.